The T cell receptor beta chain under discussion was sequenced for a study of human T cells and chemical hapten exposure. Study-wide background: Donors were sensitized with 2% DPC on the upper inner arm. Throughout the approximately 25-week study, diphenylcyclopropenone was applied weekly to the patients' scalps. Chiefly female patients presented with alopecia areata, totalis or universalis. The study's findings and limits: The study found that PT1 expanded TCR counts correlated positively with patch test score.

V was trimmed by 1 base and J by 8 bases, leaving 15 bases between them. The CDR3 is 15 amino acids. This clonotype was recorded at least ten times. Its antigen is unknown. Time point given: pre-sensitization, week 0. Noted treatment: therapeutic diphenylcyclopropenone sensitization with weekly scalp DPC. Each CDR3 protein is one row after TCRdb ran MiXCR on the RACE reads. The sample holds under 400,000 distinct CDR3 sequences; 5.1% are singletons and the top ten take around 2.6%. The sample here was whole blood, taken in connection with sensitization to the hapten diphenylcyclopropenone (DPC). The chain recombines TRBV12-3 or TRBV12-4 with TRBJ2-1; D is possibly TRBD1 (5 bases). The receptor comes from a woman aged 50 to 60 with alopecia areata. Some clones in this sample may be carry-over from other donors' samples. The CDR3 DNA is TGTGCCAGCAGTTTAGGGTCCCCCCAGGGCGATGAGCAGTTCTTC. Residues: CASSLGSPQGDEQFF.